This T cell receptor beta chain was identified in a study of tumour-infiltrating T cells in Burkitt lymphoma. About the research overall: Overall and progression-free survival were predicted by productive clonality.

This CDR3 comprises 14 residues. Per germline, CDR1 LNHNV and CDR2 YYDKDF (reference sequence). The ends were cut back, 0 bases at V and 3 bases at J, with 9 bases in the middle. Clones were read by immunoSEQ multiplex PCR, and TCRdb kept only the in-frame ones, dropping some. The data show 11,000 to 15,000 clones, around 30% seen once. Material: tumor tissue. This chain connects TRBV15 to TRBJ2-7, with D possibly TRBD2 on 6 matching bases. The receptor's source is a human donor with diffuse large B-cell lymphoma. The CDR3 spells CATSRDLGGYEQYF. CDR3 bases: TGTGCCACCAGCAGAGATCTCGGGGGCTACGAGCAGTACTTC.